This T cell receptor (beta chain) was documented in a study of CD8 T cells in Susac syndrome. The CDR3 spans 13 residues. Trimming stripped 4 bases from V and 0 bases from J, with 7 bases between. Random hexamers served to reverse transcribe roughly 0.5 to 1 ug RNA. MiXCR, run by TCRdb on the immunoSEQ multiplex PCR reads, gives a single entry per CDR3 protein. The sample lists around 130,000 distinct CDR3 sequences; about 95% were seen once. Sample: CD4+ T cells from PBMCs. The chain links TRBV12-3 or TRBV12-4 to TRBJ2-7; tentative D call: TRBD1 (6 bases). This receptor was taken from a human donor in good health. This CDR3 reads CASSWTVSYEQYF. CDR3 DNA: TGTGCCAGCAGTTGGACAGTCTCCTACGAGCAGTACTTC.